These 24 T cell receptor beta chains came from one sample sequenced in a study of T-cell memory formation after mild COVID-19. TCRdb reprocessed the 5' RACE reads with MiXCR, giving one entry per CDR3 protein. The repertoire has about 160,000 distinct CDR3 sequences, roughly 31% of them found once; the top ten carry around 12%. The sample comprised PBMCs or a T cell subset sorted from them (not recorded which). The receptors were gathered from an adult woman who had mild COVID-19 (a few samples of this study predate the infection). Cell type and time point are not known.

The chain recombines TRBV2 with TRBJ2-4; D gene unclear. V lost 6 bases to trimming and J lost 5 bases, with 17 bases between them. From germline, CDR1 is SNHLY and CDR2 FYNNEI. There are 15 residues in the CDR3. In nucleotides, the CDR3 is TGTGCCAGCAGCGCAGCTCTGGTCCTGCAAAACATTCAGTACTTC. It codes for CASSAALVLQNIQYF.

This clonotype was counted many times. The gene calls are TRBV6-2 or TRBV6-3 and TRBJ2-1; TRBD1 matches 7 bases. J lost 0 bases, V lost 11 bases, and 4 bases had no gene match. In germline, CDR1 is MNHEY, CDR2 SVGEGT. The CDR3 spans 13 residues. The CDR3 region is CACRDSSYNEQFF. The CDR3 region has the DNA TGTGCCTGCCGGGACAGCTCCTACAATGAGCAGTTCTTC.

This clonotype ranks as medium-sized. The J gene is TRBJ2-3, the V gene TRBV7-9; TRBD2 matches at 7 bases. This CDR3 is built from 17 residues. V gave up 1 base and J gave up 1 base; unmatched junction bases: 8. From germline, CDR1 is SEHNR and CDR2 FQNEAQ (reference sequence). The CDR3 here is CASSLGSAGSRTDTQYF. CDR3 coding DNA: TGTGCCAGCAGCTTAGGGTCAGCGGGGAGTCGCACAGATACGCAGTATTTT.

This clonotype has only a few counts. The rearrangement links TRBV5-6 to TRBJ2-2; TRBD2 might be the D (6 bases). Germline values: CDR1 SGHDT, CDR2 YYEEEE. V was shortened by 4 bases and J by 4 bases, with 17 bases between the two germline ends. CDR3 length: 16 amino acids. The CDR3 loop reads CASSQRTGEGTGELFF. The CDR3 DNA sequence: TGTGCCAGCAGCCAACGTACGGGGGAAGGCACCGGGGAGCTGTTTTTT. Full variable domain (outside the CDR3, taken from reference TRBV5-6 and TRBJ2-2): DAGVTQSPTHLIKTRGQQVTLRCSPKSGHDTVSWYQQALGQGPQFIFQYYEEEERQRGNFPDRFSGHQFPNYSSELNVNALLLGDSALYLCASSQRTGEGTGELFFGEGSRLTVL.

This clonotype was recorded a few times. The chain combines TRBV5-6 with TRBJ1-3, with TRBD1 matching over 7 bases. Trimming cost V 2 bases and J 2 bases; bases outside gene matches: 1. The germline V gene has CDR1 SGHDT and CDR2 YYEEEE. The CDR3 runs 14 residues. The CDR3 DNA reads TGTGCCAGCAGCTTCGGGACAGCTGGAAACACCATATATTTT. Encoded protein: CASSFGTAGNTIYF. Variable domain in full (rest from reference TRBV5-6 and TRBJ1-3): DAGVTQSPTHLIKTRGQQVTLRCSPKSGHDTVSWYQQALGQGPQFIFQYYEEEERQRGNFPDRFSGHQFPNYSSELNVNALLLGDSALYLCASSFGTAGNTIYFGEGSWLTVV.

This clonotype turned up a few times. The chain recombines TRBV12-3 or TRBV12-4 with TRBJ2-6; possibly TRBD1 for D (5 bases). The CDR3 is made up of 16 amino acids. V was pared by 1 base and J by 1 base, with 8 bases between. CDR3 bases: TGTGCCAGCAGTTTAGGGGGCATGTCTGGGGCCAACGTCCTGACTTTC. It encodes CASSLGGMSGANVLTF.

This clonotype was counted only a few times. The genes are TRBV5-1 and TRBJ2-7; 8 positions match TRBD2. This CDR3 spans 15 amino acids. Germline V gene lookup returns CDR1 SGHRS and CDR2 YFSETQ. J gave up 5 bases and V 4 bases, and 11 bases lay outside the gene matches. In nucleotides, the CDR3 is TGCGCCAGCAGCCGTATCGGGGGGGCTTTGGACGAGCAGTACTTC. Translating it yields CASSRIGGALDEQYF.

This sequence joins TRBV12-3 or TRBV12-4 and TRBJ1-5; 7 bases are shared with TRBD1. J was trimmed by 7 bases and V by 7 bases; bases with no gene match: 10. CDR3 length equals 14 residues. CDR3 residues: CASTVGQRDQPQHF. The CDR3 region has the DNA TGTGCCAGCACCGTGGGACAGCGAGACCAGCCCCAGCATTTT.

The chain employs TRBV18 and TRBJ2-1; TRBD1 matches 8 bases. V shed 3 bases and J 12 bases; nucleotides not matched to a gene: 10. The CDR3 extends over 14 amino acids. Looked up from germline, CDR1 is KGHSH and CDR2 is LQKENI. CDR3 protein: CASSPLDRGRGQFF. The CDR3 DNA reads as TGTGCCAGCTCACCGCTTGACAGGGGAAGAGGGCAGTTCTTC.

The chain recombines TRBV4-1 with TRBJ1-5; no reliable D call. With 0 bases removed from V and 4 bases from J, the gap between germline ends came to 13 bases. The CDR3 totals 16 residues. Germline V lookup: CDR1 MGHRA, CDR2 YSYEKL. The CDR3 DNA reads TGCGCCAGCAGCCAAGAAAGGTTTGGAGGGAATCAGCCCCAGCATTTT. It encodes CASSQERFGGNQPQHF.

This chain joins TRBV6-4 and TRBJ1-2; TRBD1 matches at 7 bases. The CDR3 runs to 16 residues. CDR1 is MRHNA, CDR2 SNTAGT, per germline. V lost 0 bases, J lost 4 bases, and 8 bases stayed unmatched. As DNA, the CDR3 is TGTGCCAGCAGTGACTCGACCGGGACAGCAATCTATGGCTACACCTTC. Translated, it gives CASSDSTGTAIYGYTF.

The J gene is TRBJ1-1, the V gene TRBV30, with no clear D. The CDR3 has 11 residues. Per germline, CDR1 GTSNPN and CDR2 SVGIG (reference sequence). Trimming removed 4 bases at V and 5 bases at J, with 8 bases between. The CDR3 DNA reads TGTGCCTGGAAGGTGAGGACTGAAGCTTTCTTT. It encodes CAWKVRTEAFF.

This clonotype was found a few times. This rearrangement joins TRBV9 to TRBJ2-3, with TRBD1 as a possible D gene (5 bases). This CDR3 comprises 15 residues. V lost 3 bases and J 6 bases, leaving 17 bases between the germline ends. CDR1 is SGDLS, CDR2 YYNGEE, per germline. The CDR3 here is CASSASPRVGDTQYF. The CDR3 DNA is TGTGCCAGCAGCGCGAGCCCCAGGGTTGGCGATACGCAGTATTTT.

This clonotype was found a few times. The chain couples TRBV5-1 to TRBJ2-7; D could derive from TRBD1 or TRBD2 (6 bases each). The CDR3 is 14 amino acids. Germline V gene data show CDR1 as SGHRS and CDR2 as YFSETQ. The V gene lost 2 bases and the J gene lost 0 bases, with 9 bases spanning the gap. CDR3 bases: TGCGCCAGCAGCTTAAGGGGGGCCTCCTACGAGCAGTACTTC. It is translated as CASSLRGASYEQYF. The full variable domain, in which reference TRBV5-1 and TRBJ2-7 provide the parts outside the CDR3, is KAGVTQTPRYLIKTRGQQVTLSCSPISGHRSVSWYQQTPGQGLQFLFEYFSETQRNKGNFPGRFSGRQFSNSRSEMNVSTLELGDSALYLCASSLRGASYEQYFGPGTRLTVT.

The chain is built from TRBV11-2 and TRBJ2-5; 8 nucleotides line up with TRBD2. With V trimmed by 7 bases and J by 4 bases, 14 bases remained unmatched. The CDR3 covers 16 residues. From germline, CDR1 is SGHAT and CDR2 FQNNGV. CDR3 coding DNA: TGTGCCAGCATCCGTTTGGGGACTAGAGCCCCAGAGACCCAGTACTTC. This gives the protein CASIRLGTRAPETQYF.

The V call is TRBV13, the J call TRBJ2-3; D remains ambiguous. The CDR3 is 17 residues long. Trimming stripped 1 base from V and 3 bases from J, with 17 bases between. Looked up from germline, CDR1 is PRHDT and CDR2 is FYEKMQ (reference sequence). The CDR3 DNA is TGTGCCAGCAGCTTAGAGGGAATCGGTTTTGGGACAGATACGCAGTATTTT. Amino acids: CASSLEGIGFGTDTQYF.

This rearrangement joins TRBV12-3 or TRBV12-4 to TRBJ1-2, with unresolved D. Deletions cut 3 bases from V and 4 bases from J, with 9 bases between. The length of the CDR3 is 13 residues. CDR3: CASSFTGPYGYTF. DNA of the CDR3: TGTGCCAGCAGTTTTACGGGCCCCTATGGCTACACCTTC.

V gene TRBV4-1 combines with J gene TRBJ2-5; 9 bases align to TRBD1. The CDR3 has 15 amino acids. V gave up 3 bases and J gave up 4 bases; unmatched junction bases: 6. CDR1 and CDR2 (germline): MGHRA, YSYEKL. The CDR3 DNA follows: TGCGCCAGCAGCCAGCCGGGACAGGGAGGAGAGACCCAGTACTTC. Its protein is CASSQPGQGGETQYF.

The chain employs TRBV18 and TRBJ1-1; D is ambiguous. The V gene lost 3 bases and the J gene lost 0 bases, with 14 bases spanning the gap. Germline CDR1 KGHSH, CDR2 LQKENI. The CDR3 loop spans 16 amino acids. In DNA, the CDR3 is TGTGCCAGCTCACCTGTAGCGGACCTCATGAACACTGAAGCTTTCTTT. Its translation is CASSPVADLMNTEAFF.

J is TRBJ2-7 and V is TRBV19; the D gene is possibly TRBD1 (5 bases). Trimming shortened V by 4 bases and J by 0 bases, and 7 bases separated the two germline ends. CDR3 length equals 13 residues. In germline, CDR1 is LNHDA, CDR2 SQIVND (reference sequence). The CDR3 loop reads CASSTDISYEQYF. The CDR3 DNA sequence: TGTGCCAGTAGTACGGACATCTCCTACGAGCAGTACTTC. The whole variable domain, filled in from reference TRBV19 and TRBJ2-7, reads DGGITQSPKYLFRKEGQNVTLSCEQNLNHDAMYWYRQDPGQGLRLIYYSQIVNDFQKGDIAEGYSVSREKKESFPLTVTSAQKNPTAFYLCASSTDISYEQYFGPGTRLTVT.

V is TRBV20-1 and J is TRBJ2-7; either TRBD1 or TRBD2 may fit D (5 bases each). Germline V gene data show CDR1 as DFQATT and CDR2 as SNEGSKA (reference sequence). V dropped 3 bases and J dropped 3 bases, with 6 bases sitting between them. CDR3 length: 11 residues. The CDR3 DNA reads TGCAGTGCTAGGGGGGACTACGAGCAGTACTTC. Its translation is CSARGDYEQYF.

This clonotype has a handful of counts. This sequence joins TRBV29-1 and TRBJ1-1, with D unresolved. Germline CDR1 reads SQVTM; CDR2 reads ANQGSEA. The CDR3 is 13 amino acids. Between the trimmed V and J ends, which lost 7 bases and 0 bases, there was a span of 12 bases. The CDR3 nucleotides read TGCAGCGCCTCGGGCCTAATGAACACTGAAGCTTTCTTT. This gives the protein CSASGLMNTEAFF.

The rearrangement links TRBV5-1 to TRBJ2-7; 12 positions match TRBD2. Trimming cost V 1 base and J 4 bases; bases outside gene matches: 15. CDR1 is SGHRS and CDR2 is YFSETQ in the germline V gene. The CDR3 has 19 residues. The CDR3 coding sequence is TGCGCCAGCAGCTTGAGCGGACTAGCGGGACGTAGTTTCCCATACGAGCAGTACTTC. Residues: CASSLSGLAGRSFPYEQYF.

There are a few counts of this clonotype. The rearrangement uses TRBV19 and TRBJ2-7; the match to TRBD2 covers 7 bases. Germline V lookup: CDR1 LNHDA, CDR2 SQIVND (reference sequence). This CDR3 region has 18 residues. Trimming at V came to 3 bases and at J to 4 bases, leaving 18 bases not matched to a gene. Written as DNA, the CDR3 is TGTGCCAGTAGTATGGACTTCTCCGGATCGGGAGGCTCATACGAGCAGTACTTC. It codes for CASSMDFSGSGGSYEQYF.